This T cell receptor (beta chain) was sequenced during a study of T-cell reconstitution after alpha-beta-depleted transplantation in children. The sample holds a few counts of this clonotype. TCRbeta library construction was performed incorporating unique molecular identifiers. TCRdb ran MiXCR on the PCR reads and lists one entry per CDR3 protein. The sample holds about 600,000 distinct CDR3 sequences, more than 20% seen once. From germline, CDR1 is MGHDK and CDR2 SYGVNS. Trimming stripped 4 bases from V and 5 bases from J, with 10 bases between. This CDR3 contains 13 residues. This material consisted of PBMCs, mostly from graft donor cells, taken 360 days after TCRalphabeta/CD19-depleted stem cell transplant. This chain links TRBV25-1 with TRBJ2-3; possibly TRBD1 or TRBD2 for D (5 bases each). This receptor was taken from a boy in the first two years of life who had a stem cell transplant for acute myeloid leukemia, so the T cells may come from the graft donor. The CDR3 sequence is CASSVRGVDTQYF. The CDR3 nucleotides are TGTGCCAGCAGTGTACGAGGGGTAGATACGCAGTATTTT.